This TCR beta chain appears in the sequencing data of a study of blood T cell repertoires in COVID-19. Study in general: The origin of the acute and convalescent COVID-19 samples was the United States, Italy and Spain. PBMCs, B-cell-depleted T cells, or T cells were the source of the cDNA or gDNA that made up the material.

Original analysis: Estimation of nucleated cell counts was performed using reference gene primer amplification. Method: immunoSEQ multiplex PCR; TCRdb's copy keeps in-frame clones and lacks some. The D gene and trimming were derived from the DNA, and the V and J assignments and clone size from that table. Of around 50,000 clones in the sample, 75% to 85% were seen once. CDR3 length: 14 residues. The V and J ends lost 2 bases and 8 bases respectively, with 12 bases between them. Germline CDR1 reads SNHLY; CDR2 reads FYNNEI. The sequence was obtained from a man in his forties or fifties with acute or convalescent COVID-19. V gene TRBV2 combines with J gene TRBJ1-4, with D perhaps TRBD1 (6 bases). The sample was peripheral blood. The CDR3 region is CASSELGQPEKLFF. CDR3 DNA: TGTGCCAGCAGTGAACTCGGACAGCCGGAAAAACTGTTTTTT. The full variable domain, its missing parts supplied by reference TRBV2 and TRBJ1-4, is EPEVTQTPSHQVTQMGQEVILRCVPISNHLYFYWYRQILGQKVEFLVSFYNNEISEKSEIFDDQFSVERPDGSNFTLKIRSTKLEDSAMYFCASSELGQPEKLFFGSGTQLSVL.